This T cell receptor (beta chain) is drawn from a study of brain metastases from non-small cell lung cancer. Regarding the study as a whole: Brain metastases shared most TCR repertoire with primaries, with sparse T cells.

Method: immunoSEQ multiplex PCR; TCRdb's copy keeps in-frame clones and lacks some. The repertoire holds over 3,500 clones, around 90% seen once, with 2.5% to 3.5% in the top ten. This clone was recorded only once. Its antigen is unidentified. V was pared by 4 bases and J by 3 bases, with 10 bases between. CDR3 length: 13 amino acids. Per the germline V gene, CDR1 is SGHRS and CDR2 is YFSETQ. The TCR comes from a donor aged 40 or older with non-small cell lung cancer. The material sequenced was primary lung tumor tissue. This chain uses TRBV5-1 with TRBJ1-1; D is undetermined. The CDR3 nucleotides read TGCGCCAGCAGCAAGGAGATATACACTGAAGCTTTCTTT. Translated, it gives CASSKEIYTEAFF.